This TCR beta chain was captured in a study of T cells after yellow fever vaccination (dated by TCRdb to between 2017 and 2020). About the full investigation: The SMART-Seq v4 Ultra Low Input RNA kit was used to prepare libraries from fractions with low cell numbers. To follow T-cell clones before and after primary and booster YFV17D yellow fever vaccination, bulk TCR alpha and beta repertoires were sequenced over time. Blood was collected at multiple timepoints before and after primary and secondary immunization, and bulk PBMC replicates and cell subsets were isolated. Two healthy male donors, one aged 18 to 29 and one aged 30 to 40 years, made up the cohort. Results and caveats for the whole study, not just this receptor: After the booster, most clones that had expanded after primary vaccination were detected again (around 96% of CD4 and around 88% of CD8), suggesting broad maintenance of memory. A small fraction of clonotypes appeared in both the CD4 and CD8 compartments, likely as a result of convergent recombination. The secondary T-cell response was weaker than the primary response but faster, peaking on day 5 instead of day 15. Because only two donors were included in the study, the extent to which the findings can be generalized is limited. Computational filtering was needed because FACS-sorted repertoires could contain abundant contaminating clonotypes from the bulk population.

TCR cDNA was made using 5'RACE template switching, a step that added a universal primer site and unique molecular identifiers. cDNA synthesis was primed from both the TCR alpha and TCR beta constant segments. Two PCR steps were used to amplify libraries, with sample barcodes and sequencing adapters being added in the second step. Libraries were sequenced on Illumina HiSeq 2500 (2x100 bp) or NovaSeq (2x150 bp). The authors' analysis ran thus. Reads were demultiplexed and collapsed into UMI consensus sequences with MIGEC, and V(D)J alignment was performed with MiXCR. Clonotypes responding to the vaccine were identified with edgeR on replicate PBMC samples, with the criteria of FDR below 0.01 and a log2 fold change above 5 up to day 15. Bulk clonotypes were assigned CD4 or CD8 identity according to which sequenced CD4 or CD8 repertoire held them at higher abundance. TCRdb reran the public reads through fastp at Q25 and MiXCR, keeping productive beta chains. All rows with the same CDR3 protein become a single entry with the most common DNA and genes. TCRdb, not the authors, supplied the V and J calls. For this sample the table gives some 120,000 distinct CDR3 sequences, of which roughly 6.7% were detected only once. The top ten clones comprise 2.5% of the sample.

In this sample, this clonotype turned up many times. No antigen is known for it. Base-call qualities are not available, and no considerably larger clone is one nucleotide away. This specimen's treatment or condition label, per the study, means: live attenuated yellow fever vaccine strain. A standard Ficoll-Paque protocol was used to isolate PBMCs from peripheral blood. Dynabeads CD4 and CD8 positive selection kits were used to isolate CD4 and CD8 T-cell fractions. TriZol was used to extract RNA from bulk PBMCs, CD4 and CD8 fractions, and dextramer-positive and dextramer-negative fractions. Trimming removed 2 bases from V and 3 bases from J, leaving 11 bases between the germline ends. Per the germline V gene, SGHRS is the CDR1 and YFSETQ is the CDR2. The CDR3 runs 15 amino acids, cysteine and phenylalanine included. Only the CDR3 part of the read is kept: 45 bases, read in frame from the first base.

The clonotype comes from a man aged 18 to 29 who received the YFV17D yellow fever vaccine. The V and J genes are TRBV5-1 and TRBJ1-4, with the D gene not confidently named. This specimen consisted of CD4+ T cells sorted from PBMCs, obtained less than 11 days after the first yellow fever vaccination. The CDR3 reads CASSFAASANEKLFF. The bases read TGCGCCAGCAGCTTTGCAGCTTCGGCTAATGAAAAACTGTTTTTT.